Listed below are T cell receptor beta chains from one sample, sequenced in a study of cytomegalovirus exposure and HLA in healthy donors. This table comes from immunoSEQ multiplex PCR, and its TCRdb copy is limited to in-frame clones, with some not included. The sample lists hundreds of thousands of clones; roughly 83% were seen once. Sample: PBMCs. Receptors were obtained from a woman younger than 30 in good health and CMV-seronegative. CDR3s include the opening cysteine and the closing phenylalanine or tryptophan. The D gene is left open where the match is weak. The size entry is marked missing in some rows and otherwise reads once, few, many or a size class.

V,D,J,size,CDR3,DNA
TRBV7-9,TRBD1,TRBJ1-1,NA,CASSYIGTGLEAFF,TGTGCCAGCAGTTACATTGGGACAGGCCTTGAAGCTTTCTTT
TRBV7-2,NA,TRBJ2-3,few,CASSPADAGDTQYF,TGTGCCAGCAGCCCCGCCGACGCGGGGGATACGCAGTATTTT
TRBV7-3,TRBD2,TRBJ2-3,once,CASSPGGPGDTQYF,TGTGCCAGCAGCCCGGGGGGGCCGGGAGATACGCAGTATTTT
TRBV10-3,NA,TRBJ1-1,NA,CAISERLPNTEAFF,TGTGCCATCAGTGAAAGGTTACCCAACACTGAAGCTTTCTTT
TRBV9,TRBD1,TRBJ2-1,NA,CASSAAGGPYNEQFF,TGTGCCAGCAGCGCCGCAGGGGGCCCCTACAATGAGCAGTTCTTC
TRBV6-1,NA,TRBJ1-3,NA,CASSELLDVDSGNTIYF,TGTGCCAGCAGTGAGCTTCTGGACGTGGACTCTGGAAACACCATATATTTT
TRBV7-3,TRBD1,TRBJ2-3,once,CASSSTGAEGNTQYF,TGTGCCAGCAGCTCGACAGGGGCAGAGGGGAATACGCAGTATTTT
TRBV5-6,NA,TRBJ1-1,NA,CASSFSPGLATEAFF,TGTGCCAGCAGCTTCTCCCCAGGGCTGGCCACTGAAGCTTTCTTT
TRBV6-5,TRBD2,TRBJ2-3,NA,CASSSRGITDTQYF,TGTGCCAGCAGTTCGCGGGGGATTACAGATACGCAGTATTTT
TRBV18,NA,TRBJ2-7,NA,CASSLKEAGTSYEQYF,TGTGCCAGCTCACTCAAGGAGGCCGGAACCTCCTACGAGCAGTACTTC
TRBV4-1,NA,TRBJ1-5,few,CASSQEPGANQPQHF,TGCGCCAGCAGCCAAGAGCCAGGGGCCAATCAGCCCCAGCATTTT
TRBV27,NA,TRBJ1-1,NA,CASSLWGMQSTEAFF,TGTGCCAGCAGTTTGTGGGGGATGCAATCCACTGAAGCTTTCTTT
TRBV5-1,NA,TRBJ2-3,NA,CASSLGLGRDTQYF,TGCGCCAGCAGCTTGGGGCTGGGGCGGGATACGCAGTATTTT
TRBV6-5,TRBD2,TRBJ2-7,NA,CASRGGPYEQYF,TGTGCCAGCCGCGGGGGGCCCTACGAGCAGTACTTC
TRBV27,NA,TRBJ1-2,once,CASSLWGGRYGYTF,TGTGCCAGCAGTTTATGGGGGGGTCGGTATGGCTACACCTTC
TRBV5-1,TRBD2,TRBJ2-5,NA,CASSLDSSGDQETQYF,TGCGCCAGCAGCTTGGACTCTAGCGGGGATCAAGAGACCCAGTACTTC
TRBV11-3,TRBD1,TRBJ2-5,NA,CASSQGSGTGEEETQYF,TGTGCCAGCAGCCAGGGTTCCGGGACAGGGGAAGAGGAGACCCAGTACTTC
TRBV11-2,NA,TRBJ2-3,once,CASSGSPPPSADTQYF,TGTGCCAGCAGCGGCAGTCCCCCCCCTAGCGCAGATACGCAGTATTTT
TRBV2,TRBD1,TRBJ1-4,NA,CASSRSQGAEKLFF,TGTGCCAGCAGCCGGTCACAGGGGGCAGAAAAACTGTTTTTT
TRBV7-9,TRBD1,TRBJ1-2,NA,CASSLVGQGDGYTF,TGTGCCAGCAGCTTAGTGGGACAGGGAGATGGCTACACCTTC
TRBV7-9,NA,TRBJ2-1,NA,CASSERAVYNEQFF,TGTGCCAGCAGCGAGCGGGCAGTCTACAATGAGCAGTTCTTC
TRBV28,TRBD1,TRBJ2-7,NA,CASSRTGVEQYF,TGTGCCAGCAGTCGGACAGGGGTCGAGCAGTACTTC
TRBV5-1,NA,TRBJ2-1,NA,CASSPRLSSYNEQFF,TGCGCCAGCAGCCCTCGGTTGAGCTCCTACAATGAGCAGTTCTTC
TRBV13,NA,TRBJ1-5,NA,CASSLGQGTNQPQHF,TGTGCCAGCAGCTTAGGGCAGGGCACAAATCAGCCCCAGCATTTT
TRBV7-6,NA,TRBJ1-4,NA,CASSLGVRVEKLFF,TGTGCCAGCAGCTTAGGAGTGCGGGTCGAAAAACTGTTTTTT
TRBV18,NA,TRBJ2-1,NA,CASSLGLDNEQFF,TGTGCCAGCTCACTGGGACTGGACAATGAGCAGTTCTTC
TRBV11-2,NA,TRBJ2-2,NA,CASSPGTGYTGELFF,TGTGCCAGCAGCCCGGGGACTGGCTACACCGGGGAGCTGTTTTTT
TRBV13,NA,TRBJ2-5,NA,CASSPTDFGRGAQETQYF,TGTGCCAGCAGCCCGACCGATTTTGGCAGGGGGGCCCAAGAGACCCAGTACTTC
TRBV6-1,NA,TRBJ2-7,NA,CASIMGGDITYEQYF,TGTGCCAGCATCATGGGAGGAGACATAACCTACGAGCAGTACTTC
TRBV28,TRBD2,TRBJ2-7,NA,CASSPLTSGGHAYGQYF,TGTGCCAGCAGCCCCCTGACTAGCGGGGGCCATGCCTACGGGCAGTACTTC
TRBV6-5,NA,TRBJ2-5,NA,CASADRRRETQYF,TGTGCCAGCGCCGACAGGCGCCGGGAGACCCAGTACTTC
TRBV5-4,NA,TRBJ2-7,NA,CASSLADNVYEQYF,TGTGCCAGCAGCTTGGCGGACAACGTCTACGAGCAGTACTTC
TRBV27,NA,TRBJ2-3,NA,CASRVGTNTDTQYF,TGTGCCAGCAGGGTTGGGACAAACACAGATACGCAGTATTTT
TRBV11-2,NA,TRBJ1-4,NA,CASSLGAAENEKLFF,TGTGCCAGCAGCTTAGGGGCGGCAGAGAATGAAAAACTGTTTTTT
TRBV7-8,TRBD1,TRBJ1-2,NA,CASSVRGGANYGYTF,TGTGCCAGCAGCGTCAGGGGGGGAGCTAACTATGGCTACACCTTC
TRBV27,NA,TRBJ2-2,NA,CASSTGLNTGELFF,TGTGCCAGCAGTACCGGACTGAACACCGGGGAGCTGTTTTTT
TRBV28,NA,TRBJ1-2,NA,CASNPATVYGYTF,TGTGCCAGCAACCCTGCGACAGTCTATGGCTACACCTTC
TRBV2,TRBD1,TRBJ2-7,many,CASKIRTGAMGEQYF,TGTGCCAGCAAGATTCGGACAGGGGCGATGGGCGAGCAGTACTTC
TRBV5-1,TRBD2,TRBJ2-1,NA,CASSSGGLAGVGYNEQFF,TGCGCCAGCAGCTCCGGCGGACTAGCGGGAGTTGGGTACAATGAGCAGTTCTTC
TRBV9,NA,TRBJ1-6,many,CASSAGLGQNSPLHF,TGTGCCAGCAGCGCCGGTCTCGGCCAGAATTCACCCCTCCACTTT
TRBV19,NA,TRBJ1-1,few,CASSIDRGAEAFF,TGTGCCAGTAGTATAGATCGGGGGGCTGAAGCTTTCTTT
TRBV27,NA,TRBJ2-5,once,CASRVGGPQETQYF,TGTGCCAGCAGGGTAGGGGGACCCCAAGAGACCCAGTACTTC
TRBV18,TRBD1,TRBJ2-2,NA,CASSGTHRDRVGSGELFF,TGTGCCAGCTCAGGAACCCACCGGGACAGGGTCGGGTCCGGGGAGCTGTTTTTT
TRBV5-1,TRBD1,TRBJ2-2,NA,CASRRDRGNTGELFF,TGCGCCAGCAGGCGGGACAGGGGAAACACCGGGGAGCTGTTTTTT
TRBV29-1,NA,TRBJ1-2,NA,CSVEGGGATYGYTF,TGCAGCGTTGAAGGTGGCGGAGCGACCTATGGCTACACCTTC
TRBV9,TRBD1,TRBJ2-7,NA,CASSVGTGSSYEQYF,TGTGCCAGCAGCGTGGGGACAGGGAGCTCCTACGAGCAGTACTTC
TRBV19,TRBD2,TRBJ2-1,NA,CASRRGLAGPPSYNEQFF,TGTGCCAGTAGGAGGGGACTAGCGGGACCGCCCTCCTACAATGAGCAGTTCTTC
TRBV6-6,NA,TRBJ1-2,NA,CASSYIGTDGYTF,TGTGCCAGCAGTTACATTGGGACCGATGGCTACACCTTC
TRBV19,TRBD2,TRBJ2-1,NA,CASRVLAGGGGEQFF,TGTGCCAGTAGGGTTTTAGCGGGAGGTGGAGGTGAGCAGTTCTTC